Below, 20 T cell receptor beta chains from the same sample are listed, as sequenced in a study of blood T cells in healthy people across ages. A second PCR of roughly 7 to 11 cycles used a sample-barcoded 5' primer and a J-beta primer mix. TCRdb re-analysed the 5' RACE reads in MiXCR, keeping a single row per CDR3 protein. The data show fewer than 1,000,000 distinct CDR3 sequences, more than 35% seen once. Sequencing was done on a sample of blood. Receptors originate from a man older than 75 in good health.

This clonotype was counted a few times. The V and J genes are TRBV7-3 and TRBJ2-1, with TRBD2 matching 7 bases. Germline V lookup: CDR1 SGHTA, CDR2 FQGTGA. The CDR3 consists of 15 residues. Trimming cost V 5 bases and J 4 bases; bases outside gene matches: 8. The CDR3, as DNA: TGTGCCAGCAGCCCCCTCGGGACTACTTACAATGAGCAGTTCTTC. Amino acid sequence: CASSPLGTTYNEQFF.

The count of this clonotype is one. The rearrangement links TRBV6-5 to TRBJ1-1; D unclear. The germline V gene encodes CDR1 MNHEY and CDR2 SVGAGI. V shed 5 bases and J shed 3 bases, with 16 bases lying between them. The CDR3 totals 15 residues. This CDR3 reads CASSGRVSKDTEAFF. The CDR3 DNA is TGTGCCAGCAGTGGCCGGGTTTCGAAGGACACTGAAGCTTTCTTT.

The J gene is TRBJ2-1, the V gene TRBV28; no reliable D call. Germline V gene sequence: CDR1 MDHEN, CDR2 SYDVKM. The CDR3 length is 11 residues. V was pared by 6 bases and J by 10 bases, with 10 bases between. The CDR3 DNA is TGTGCCAGCAGGATCAACGGGGAGCAGTTCTTC. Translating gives CASRINGEQFF.

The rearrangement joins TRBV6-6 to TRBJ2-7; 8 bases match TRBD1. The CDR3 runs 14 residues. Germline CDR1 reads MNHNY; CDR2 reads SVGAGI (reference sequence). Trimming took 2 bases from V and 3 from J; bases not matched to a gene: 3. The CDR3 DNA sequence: TGTGCCAGCAGTTACGGGACAGGTATCTACGAGCAGTACTTC. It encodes CASSYGTGIYEQYF.

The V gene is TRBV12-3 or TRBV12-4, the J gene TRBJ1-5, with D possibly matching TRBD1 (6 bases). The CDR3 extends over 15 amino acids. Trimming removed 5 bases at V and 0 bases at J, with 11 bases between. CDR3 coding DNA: TGTGCCAGCAGTCCGCCAGGGGATAGCAATCAGCCCCAGCATTTT. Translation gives CASSPPGDSNQPQHF.

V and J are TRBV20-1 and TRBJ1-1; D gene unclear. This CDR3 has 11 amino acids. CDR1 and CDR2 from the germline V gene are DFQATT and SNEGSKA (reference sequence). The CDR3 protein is CTLDKNTEAFF. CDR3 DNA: TGCACCTTAGATAAGAACACTGAAGCTTTCTTT.

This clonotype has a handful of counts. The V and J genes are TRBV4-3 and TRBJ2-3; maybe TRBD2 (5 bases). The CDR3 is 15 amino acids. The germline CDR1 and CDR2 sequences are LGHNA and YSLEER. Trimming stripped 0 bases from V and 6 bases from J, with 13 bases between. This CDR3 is CASSQEGKRGDTQYF. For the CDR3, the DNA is TGCGCCAGCAGCCAAGAAGGGAAGCGCGGGGATACGCAGTATTTT.

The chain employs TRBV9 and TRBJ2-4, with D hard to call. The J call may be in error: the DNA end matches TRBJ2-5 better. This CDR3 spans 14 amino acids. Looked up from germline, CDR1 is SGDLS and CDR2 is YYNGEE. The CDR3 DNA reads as TGTGCCAGCAGCGTGGCTACCTCCCAAGAGACCCAGTACTTC. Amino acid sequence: CASSVATSQETQYF.

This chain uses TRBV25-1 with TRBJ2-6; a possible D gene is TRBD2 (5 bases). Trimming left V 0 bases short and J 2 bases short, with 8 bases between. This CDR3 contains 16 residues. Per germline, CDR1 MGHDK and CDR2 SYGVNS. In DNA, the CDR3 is TGTGCCAGCAGTGAATACGAGGGAGCTGGGGCCAACGTCCTGACTTTC. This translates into CASSEYEGAGANVLTF. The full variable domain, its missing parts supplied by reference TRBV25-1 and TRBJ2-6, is EADIYQTPRYLVIGTGKKITLECSQTMGHDKMYWYQQDPGMELHLIHYSYGVNSTEKGDLSSESTVSRIRTEHFPLTLESARPSHTSQYLCASSEYEGAGANVLTFGAGSRLTVL.

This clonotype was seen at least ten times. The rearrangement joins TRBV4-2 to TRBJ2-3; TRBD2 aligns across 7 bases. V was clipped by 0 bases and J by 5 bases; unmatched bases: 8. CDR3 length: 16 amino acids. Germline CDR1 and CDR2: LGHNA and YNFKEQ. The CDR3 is CASSQEARGSVDTQYF. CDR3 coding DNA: TGTGCCAGCAGCCAAGAGGCGCGGGGGTCTGTAGATACGCAGTATTTT.

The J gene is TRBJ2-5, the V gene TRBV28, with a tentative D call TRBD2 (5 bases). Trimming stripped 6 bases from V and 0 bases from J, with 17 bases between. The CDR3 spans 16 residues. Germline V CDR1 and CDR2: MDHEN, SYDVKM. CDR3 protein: CASSSPLDYYQETQYF. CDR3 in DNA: TGTGCCAGCAGCTCCCCTCTAGACTATTACCAAGAGACCCAGTACTTC.

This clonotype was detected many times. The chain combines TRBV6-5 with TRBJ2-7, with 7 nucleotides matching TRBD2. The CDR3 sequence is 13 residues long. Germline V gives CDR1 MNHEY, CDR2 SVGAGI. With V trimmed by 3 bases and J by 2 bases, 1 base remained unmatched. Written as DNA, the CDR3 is TGTGCCAGCAGTTATGCGGGAGCCTACGAGCAGTACTTC. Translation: CASSYAGAYEQYF.

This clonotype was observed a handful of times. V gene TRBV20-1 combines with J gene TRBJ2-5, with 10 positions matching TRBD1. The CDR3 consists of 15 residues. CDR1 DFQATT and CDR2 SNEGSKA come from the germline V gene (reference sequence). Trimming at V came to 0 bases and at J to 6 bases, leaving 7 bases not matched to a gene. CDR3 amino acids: CSARDQTGQGKTQYF. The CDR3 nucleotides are TGCAGTGCTAGAGATCAGACGGGACAGGGGAAGACCCAGTACTTC.

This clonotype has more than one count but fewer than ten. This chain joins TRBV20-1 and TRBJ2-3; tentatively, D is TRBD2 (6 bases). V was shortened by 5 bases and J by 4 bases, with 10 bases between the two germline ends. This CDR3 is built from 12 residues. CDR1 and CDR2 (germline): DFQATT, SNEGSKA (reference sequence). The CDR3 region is CSALLAPDTQYF. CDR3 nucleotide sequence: TGCAGTGCTCTCCTAGCGCCAGATACGCAGTATTTT.

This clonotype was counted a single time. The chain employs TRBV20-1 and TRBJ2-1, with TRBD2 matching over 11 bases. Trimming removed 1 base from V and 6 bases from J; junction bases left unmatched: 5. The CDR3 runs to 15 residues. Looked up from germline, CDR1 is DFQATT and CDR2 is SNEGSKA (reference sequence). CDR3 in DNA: TGCAGTGCTAGAGTACCACTAGCGGGAGCCAATGAGCAGTTCTTC. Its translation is CSARVPLAGANEQFF.

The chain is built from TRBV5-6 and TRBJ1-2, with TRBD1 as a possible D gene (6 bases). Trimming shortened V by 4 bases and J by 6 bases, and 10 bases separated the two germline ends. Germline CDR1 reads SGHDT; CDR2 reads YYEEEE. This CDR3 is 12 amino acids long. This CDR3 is CASSRRTDGYTF. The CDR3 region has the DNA TGTGCCAGCAGCCGTCGGACAGATGGCTACACCTTC.

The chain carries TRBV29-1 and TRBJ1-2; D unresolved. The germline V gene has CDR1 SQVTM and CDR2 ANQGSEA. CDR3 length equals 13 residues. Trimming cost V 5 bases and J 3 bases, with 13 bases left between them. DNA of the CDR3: TGCAGCGTTTTAGGAGGGTCTTACTATGGCTACACCTTC. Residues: CSVLGGSYYGYTF.

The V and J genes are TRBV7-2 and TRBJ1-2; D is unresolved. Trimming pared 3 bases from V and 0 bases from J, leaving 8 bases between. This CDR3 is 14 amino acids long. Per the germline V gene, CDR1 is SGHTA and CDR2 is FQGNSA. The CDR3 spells CASSLFRTNYGYTF. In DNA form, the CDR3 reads TGTGCCAGCAGCTTGTTCCGGACTAACTATGGCTACACCTTC.

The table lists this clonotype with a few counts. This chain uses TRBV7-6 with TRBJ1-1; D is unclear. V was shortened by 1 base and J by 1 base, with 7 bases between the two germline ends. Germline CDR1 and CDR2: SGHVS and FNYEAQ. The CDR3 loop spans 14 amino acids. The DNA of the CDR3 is TGTGCCAGCAGCTTAGACTGGGGGAACACTGAAGCTTTCTTT. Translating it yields CASSLDWGNTEAFF.

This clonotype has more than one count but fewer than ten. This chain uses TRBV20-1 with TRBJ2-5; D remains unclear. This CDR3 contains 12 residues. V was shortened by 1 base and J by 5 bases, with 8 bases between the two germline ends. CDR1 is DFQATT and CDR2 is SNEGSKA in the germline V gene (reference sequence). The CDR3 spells CSARAGKETQYF. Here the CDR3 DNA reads TGCAGTGCTAGAGCTGGAAAGGAGACCCAGTACTTC.